A single sample gave rise to the 12 T cell receptor beta chains below, sequenced in a study of blood T cell repertoires in COVID-19. Data came from immunoSEQ multiplex PCR; TCRdb stores just in-frame clones and leaves some out. The sample includes approximately 250,000 clones, roughly 89% of them seen just once. Sequences were obtained from peripheral blood. Source of these receptors: a woman aged 40 to 50 who had recovered from COVID-19.

This chain connects TRBV6-1 to TRBJ2-7, with D tentatively TRBD2 (5 bases). V lost 0 bases and J lost 4, with 19 bases in between. This CDR3 region has 17 residues. Germline values: CDR1 MNHNS, CDR2 SASEGT. CDR3 sequence (DNA): TGTGCCAGCAGTGAAGCGCTTCTGAACCCAACGGGGTACGAGCAGTACTTC. This encodes CASSEALLNPTGYEQYF.

The V and J genes are TRBV25-1 and TRBJ2-3; D might be TRBD1 (5 bases). This CDR3 contains 14 residues. The germline gives CDR1 MGHDK, CDR2 SYGVNS. Trimming removed 3 bases at V and 4 bases at J, with 11 bases between. CDR3 bases: TGTGCCAGCAGTGATCGAAGGGGCCCAGATACGCAGTATTTT. Translation gives CASSDRRGPDTQYF.

Only one count was recorded for this clone. The chain is built from TRBV14 and TRBJ1-1; D is undetermined. CDR1 and CDR2 (germline): SGHDN, FVKESK. V lost 5 bases, J lost 0 bases, and 7 bases lay in between. The CDR3 loop spans 13 amino acids. The CDR3 bases are TGTGCCAGCAGCGGGAGCATGAACACTGAAGCTTTCTTT. Its protein is CASSGSMNTEAFF.

This clone showed up just a few times. The V call is TRBV10-3, the J call TRBJ2-1; 12 bases are shared with TRBD1. CDR1 is ENHRY and CDR2 is SYGVKD in the germline V gene. With 6 bases clipped from V and 5 bases from J, the junction kept 5 bases outside the gene matches. The CDR3 runs to 15 residues. CDR3 coding DNA: TGTGCCATCAGGTGGGACAGGGGGCGCAACAATGAGCAGTTCTTC. Its protein product is CAIRWDRGRNNEQFF.

The chain uses TRBV7-9 and TRBJ2-5; 8 nucleotides agree with TRBD1. V dropped 5 bases and J dropped 2; count of bases not matched to a gene: 13. This CDR3 contains 17 residues. Germline V gene sequence: CDR1 SEHNR, CDR2 FQNEAQ (reference sequence). This CDR3 reads CASSKTDRARGQETQYF. The CDR3 DNA reads TGTGCCAGCAGCAAGACGGACAGGGCGCGGGGACAAGAGACCCAGTACTTC. Using reference TRBV7-9 and TRBJ2-5 for the parts outside the CDR3, the full variable domain is DTGVSQNPRHKITKRGQNVTFRCDPISEHNRLYWYRQTLGQGPEFLTYFQNEAQLEKSRLLSDRFSAERPKGSFSTLEIQRTEQGDSAMYLCASSKTDRARGQETQYFGPGTRLLVL.

This chain joins TRBV18 and TRBJ1-1, with a weak D call TRBD1 (5 bases). The CDR3 is 14 residues long. Between the trimmed V and J ends, which lost 2 bases and 5 bases, there was a span of 12 bases. CDR1 is KGHSH and CDR2 is LQKENI in the germline V gene. The DNA for the CDR3 is TGTGCCAGCTCACCATTCGCAGGGAGGACTGAAGCTTTCTTT. Protein sequence: CASSPFAGRTEAFF.

This clone was detected a few times. The chain recombines TRBV6-5 with TRBJ1-5; D is undetermined. Per germline, CDR1 MNHEY and CDR2 SVGAGI. CDR3 length: 16 amino acids. Trimming removed 0 bases at V and 0 bases at J, with 9 bases between. CDR3 sequence: CASSYSRGNSNQPQHF. As DNA, the CDR3 is TGTGCCAGCAGTTACTCGCGGGGAAATAGCAATCAGCCCCAGCATTTT.

V gene TRBV19 combines with J gene TRBJ2-7, with D possibly matching TRBD2 (6 bases). Trimming cost V 3 bases and J 6 bases, with 12 bases left between them. The CDR3 sequence is 13 residues long. CDR1 and CDR2 (germline): LNHDA, SQIVND (reference sequence). The chain's CDR3 is CASSIWRDGEQYF. The DNA for the CDR3 is TGTGCCAGTAGTATCTGGAGGGACGGCGAGCAGTACTTC.

This clone was picked up one time. This chain connects TRBV11-3 to TRBJ2-2; 7 bases match TRBD1. This CDR3 is 16 amino acids long. The J segment lost 2 bases and the V segment lost 5 bases, leaving 8 bases of the junction unmatched. Germline V gene lookup returns CDR1 SGHNT and CDR2 YENEEA. CDR3 DNA sequence: TGTGCCAGCAGCCCCGGTAGGGGGCGCAACACCGGGGAGCTGTTTTTT. The encoded protein is CASSPGRGRNTGELFF.

The sample holds a few counts of this clone. The genes are TRBV5-4 and TRBJ2-3; tentatively, D is TRBD1 (6 bases). Trimming shortened V by 2 bases and J by 3 bases, and 16 bases separated the two germline ends. Per germline, CDR1 SGHNT and CDR2 YYREEE (reference sequence). This CDR3 is built from 16 residues. The CDR3 sequence: CASSLRLQGSTDTQYF. As DNA, the CDR3 is TGTGCCAGCAGCTTACGATTACAGGGATCGACAGATACGCAGTATTTT. The whole variable domain, remainder taken from reference TRBV5-4 and TRBJ2-3, is ETGVTQSPTHLIKTRGQQVTLRCSSQSGHNTVSWYQQALGQGPQFIFQYYREEENGRGNFPPRFSGLQFPNYSSELNVNALELDDSALYLCASSLRLQGSTDTQYFGPGTRLTVL.

Here the CDR3 DNA reads TGTGCCAGCAGCGTCGGGACACTAGCCTACGAGCAGTACTTC. It encodes CASSVGTLAYEQYF. The chain carries TRBV7-9 and TRBJ2-7; D might be TRBD1 (6 bases). Germline V gene sequence: CDR1 SEHNR, CDR2 FQNEAQ (reference sequence). The length of the CDR3 is 14 residues. Trimming removed 5 bases from V and 2 bases from J, with 13 bases in between.

The chain couples TRBV28 to TRBJ2-5; D remains unclear. This CDR3 is 13 amino acids long. Trimming took off 1 base at V and 2 bases at J, with 5 bases between the two ends. The germline CDR1 and CDR2 sequences are MDHEN and SYDVKM. The chain's CDR3 is CASSLSGQETQYF. CDR3 nucleotides: TGTGCCAGCAGTTTATCCGGGCAAGAGACCCAGTACTTC.